The 21 T cell receptor beta chains in this list originate from one sample, sequenced in a study of T cells in Graves' hyperthyroidism and ophthalmopathy. TCR beta CDR3 regions were amplified from RNA. Initially, a first-round RT-PCR of the TCR CDR3 employed the HTBI primer set. MiXCR, run by TCRdb on the multiplex PCR reads, gives a single entry per CDR3 protein. The sample consists of hundreds of thousands of distinct CDR3 sequences, approximately 17% of them appearing once. Sequencing used blood. The receptors originated from a woman between 18 and 29 years old with Graves' ophthalmopathy.

The genes are TRBV7-2 and TRBJ2-1, with 12 bases aligning to TRBD2. With V trimmed by 2 bases and J by 0 bases, 5 bases remained unmatched. Germline-derived CDR1 and CDR2 are SGHTA and FQGNSA. The CDR3 is 18 amino acids. CDR3 nucleotide sequence: TGTGCCAGCAGCTTATATCTAGCGGGAGGGAGCTCCTACAATGAGCAGTTCTTC. Its translation: CASSLYLAGGSSYNEQFF.

The V call is TRBV12-3 or TRBV12-4, the J call TRBJ1-3; D gene ambiguous. The V end lost 6 bases, the J end lost 3 bases, and 9 bases lay between the germline ends. CDR3 length equals 13 residues. CDR3 nucleotide sequence: TGTGCCAGCAGCCGTTTATATGGAAACACCATATATTTT. Translating it yields CASSRLYGNTIYF.

The chain employs TRBV9 and TRBJ2-1; D not certain. Germline V gene data show CDR1 as SGDLS and CDR2 as YYNGEE. V was shortened by 3 bases and J by 0 bases, with 16 bases between the two germline ends. The CDR3 is 17 residues long. CDR3 loop: CASSARDPPSSYNEQFF. CDR3 nucleotide sequence: TGTGCCAGCAGCGCTAGAGACCCCCCGAGCTCCTACAATGAGCAGTTCTTC.

This clonotype occurred many times. This CDR3 reads CAWSVQEVNEQFF. CDR3 nucleotides: TGTGCCTGGAGTGTACAGGAGGTCAATGAGCAGTTCTTC. This chain connects TRBV30 to TRBJ2-1, with D perhaps being TRBD1 or TRBD2 (5 bases each). With 0 bases removed from V and 6 bases from J, the gap between germline ends came to 9 bases. Per germline, CDR1 GTSNPN and CDR2 SVGIG (reference sequence). The CDR3 totals 13 residues.

This clonotype showed up many times. J is TRBJ2-1 and V is TRBV3-1; 7 nucleotides align to TRBD2. This CDR3 has 17 residues. The V and J ends lost 2 bases and 4 bases, in that order; junction bases with no gene match: 11. Germline CDR1 LGHDT, CDR2 YNNKEL (reference sequence). This CDR3 reads CASSQSGVSGNYNEQFF. CDR3 bases: TGTGCCAGCAGCCAATCTGGGGTAAGCGGGAATTACAATGAGCAGTTCTTC.

The rearrangement uses TRBV5-8 and TRBJ1-2; the D gene is possibly TRBD1 (5 bases). The CDR3 sequence is 14 residues long. From germline, CDR1 is SGHTS and CDR2 YDEGEE. Trimming removed 0 bases at V and 6 bases at J, with 12 bases between. The CDR3 sequence is CASSLVGLPDGYTF. CDR3 DNA sequence: TGTGCCAGCAGCTTGGTGGGGCTTCCGGATGGCTACACCTTC. The full variable domain, rest sourced from reference TRBV5-8 and TRBJ1-2, is EAGVTQSPTHLIKTRGQQATLRCSPISGHTSVYWYQQALGLGLQFLLWYDEGEERNRGNFPPRFSGRQFPNYSSELNVNALELEDSALYLCASSLVGLPDGYTFGSGTRLTVV.

This clonotype was observed a handful of times. V is TRBV9 and J is TRBJ2-1; 7 bases map to TRBD2. The length of the CDR3 is 14 residues. V dropped 4 bases and J dropped 5; count of bases not matched to a gene: 6. Germline CDR1 SGDLS, CDR2 YYNGEE. The CDR3: CASSPGRVDNEQFF. In DNA form, the CDR3 reads TGTGCCAGCAGCCCAGGGAGGGTAGACAATGAGCAGTTCTTC.

This clonotype was observed at least ten times. The chain carries TRBV7-9 and TRBJ1-1; unclear D gene. CDR3 length equals 14 residues. With 4 bases removed from V and 1 base from J, the gap between germline ends came to 10 bases. Germline V CDR1 and CDR2: SEHNR, FQNEAQ (reference sequence). CDR3 region: CASSSRETNTEAFF. DNA for the CDR3: TGTGCCAGCAGCTCACGGGAGACGAACACTGAAGCTTTCTTT.

This clonotype was counted at least ten times. The chain recombines TRBV20-1 with TRBJ2-3; TRBD2 matches 11 bases. This CDR3 comprises 15 residues. CDR1 is DFQATT, CDR2 SNEGSKA, per germline (reference sequence). V was clipped by 3 bases and J by 1 base; unmatched bases: 3. Here the CDR3 DNA reads TGCAGTGCTAGCCTACTAGCGGGAGGCACAGATACGCAGTATTTT. This codes for CSASLLAGGTDTQYF.

This clonotype turned up a few times. V is TRBV6-4 and J is TRBJ1-1; the D is unclear. This CDR3 contains 18 residues. From germline, CDR1 is MRHNA and CDR2 SNTAGT. Trimming removed 7 bases from V and 0 bases from J, with 24 bases in between. The CDR3 is CASNPKRVRVNMNTEAFF. CDR3 DNA: TGTGCCAGCAACCCGAAACGGGTTAGGGTGAACATGAACACTGAAGCTTTCTTT.

Worth noting for this clonotype: Because the CDR3's place on the DNA is in doubt, the DNA is left out and the CDR3 is given as listed by TCRdb. The V gene is TRBV7-9, the J gene TRBJ2-6; the DNA was not used to check the table's D call, TRBD1. The germline V gene encodes CDR1 SEHNR and CDR2 FQNEAQ (reference sequence). The CDR3 is 20 amino acids long, termini counted. CDR3 sequence: CASSFWRGTIILSGANVLTF.

This clonotype was counted between two and nine times. V usage is TRBV10-2 and J usage is TRBJ2-1; the D call may be TRBD1 or TRBD2 (5 bases each). Deletions cut 2 bases from V and 13 bases from J, with 12 bases between. The germline gives CDR1 WSHSY, CDR2 SAAADI. The CDR3 is 12 amino acids. In DNA form, the CDR3 reads TGCGCCAGCAGTGAGACCTTAGGGGACCAGTTCTTC. Its translation is CASSETLGDQFF.

Many counts were recorded for this clonotype. The chain employs TRBV20-1 and TRBJ2-3, with 10 bases identical to TRBD2. This CDR3 contains 14 residues. Per germline, CDR1 DFQATT and CDR2 SNEGSKA (reference sequence). Trimming at V came to 8 bases and at J to 2 bases, leaving 7 bases not matched to a gene. The CDR3: CSPSLAGATDTQYF. DNA for the CDR3: TGCAGTCCCTCCCTAGCGGGAGCCACAGATACGCAGTATTTT.

This clonotype was seen at least ten times. This rearrangement joins TRBV28 to TRBJ1-3, with 10 bases fitting TRBD1. Trimming took 4 bases from V and 2 from J; bases not matched to a gene: 5. Germline CDR1 is MDHEN and CDR2 is SYDVKM. This CDR3 has 16 amino acids. The CDR3 sequence is CASSSIGTGAGNTIYF. The DNA of the CDR3 is TGTGCCAGCAGTTCCATCGGGACAGGGGCTGGAAACACCATATATTTT.

The chain couples TRBV7-9 to TRBJ1-4; a possible D gene is TRBD1 (5 bases). The CDR3 spans 14 residues. CDR1 and CDR2 (germline): SEHNR, FQNEAQ (reference sequence). V shed 1 base and J shed 7 bases, with 10 bases lying between them. CDR3 protein: CASSLGGNSEKLFF. In nucleotides, the CDR3 is TGTGCCAGCAGCTTAGGGGGGAACAGTGAAAAACTGTTTTTT.

Of note for this clonotype: A much more abundant neighbour one base away suggests this may be a read error. V gene TRBV7-2 combines with J gene TRBJ1-2, with TRBD1 identical over 8 bases. The CDR3 contains 14 residues. Per germline, CDR1 SGHTA and CDR2 FQGNSA. The CDR3 is CASSVTGADYGCTF. The CDR3 DNA reads TGTGCCAGCAGCGTGACAGGGGCGGACTATGGCTGCACCTTC.

The genes are TRBV19 and TRBJ1-1; D is possibly TRBD1 (5 bases). V lost 5 bases to trimming and J lost 3 bases, with 10 bases between them. CDR3 length equals 13 residues. CDR1 and CDR2 (germline): LNHDA, SQIVND (reference sequence). The CDR3 DNA follows: TGTGCCAGTAGTTCGGGGACGCACACTGAAGCTTTCTTT. Encoded protein: CASSSGTHTEAFF.

CDR3 region: CASSASPWEGAPRRPGELFF. The CDR3 DNA sequence: TGTGCCAGCAGTGCGTCCCCATGGGAGGGGGCGCCAAGGAGACCCGGGGAGCTGTTTTTT. The V call is TRBV6-1, the J call TRBJ2-2; D may be TRBD1 or TRBD2 (7 bases each). CDR3 length: 20 amino acids. Looked up from germline, CDR1 is MNHNS and CDR2 is SASEGT. V was pared by 4 bases and J by 6 bases, with 30 bases between.

This clonotype was observed at least ten times. V and J are TRBV7-9 and TRBJ2-5; D is possibly TRBD1 (5 bases). Trimming removed 5 bases from V and 3 bases from J, with 16 bases in between. The CDR3 contains 15 residues. CDR1 is SEHNR and CDR2 is FQNEAQ in the germline V gene (reference sequence). CDR3 sequence reads: CASSLQEIGEETQYF. The CDR3, as DNA: TGTGCCAGCAGCCTGCAAGAGATAGGGGAAGAGACCCAGTACTTC.

In this sample, this clonotype turned up many times. The rearrangement joins TRBV5-1 to TRBJ2-7; 7 nucleotides match TRBD2. Germline V gene data show CDR1 as SGHRS and CDR2 as YFSETQ. V gave up 3 bases and J gave up 0 bases; unmatched junction bases: 12. The CDR3 contains 17 residues. For the CDR3, the DNA is TGCGCCAGCAGCTCTGGGAGGGCCAGGGAACGCTCCTACGAGCAGTACTTC. This codes for CASSSGRARERSYEQYF.

This chain links TRBV4-2 with TRBJ2-3; the match to TRBD2 covers 9 bases. CDR3 size: 18 residues. Germline loops: CDR1 LGHNA, CDR2 YNFKEQ. The J segment lost 4 bases and the V segment lost 1 base, leaving 12 bases of the junction unmatched. The CDR3: CASSQAPLGRGGSDTQYF. CDR3 sequence (DNA): TGTGCCAGCAGCCAAGCCCCCTTGGGGCGGGGGGGGTCAGATACGCAGTATTTT.